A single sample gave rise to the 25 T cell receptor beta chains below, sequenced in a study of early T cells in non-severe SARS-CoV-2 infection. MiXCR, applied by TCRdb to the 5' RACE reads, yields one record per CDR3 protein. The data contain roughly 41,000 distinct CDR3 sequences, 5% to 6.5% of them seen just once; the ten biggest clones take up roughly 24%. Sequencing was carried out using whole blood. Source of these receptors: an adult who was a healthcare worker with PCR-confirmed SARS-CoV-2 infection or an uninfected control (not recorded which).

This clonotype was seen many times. CDR3 sequence: CASKTALAGANEQFF. In DNA, the CDR3 is TGCGCCAGCAAAACGGCACTAGCGGGAGCTAATGAGCAGTTCTTC. The rearrangement joins TRBV5-1 to TRBJ2-1; 11 bases fit TRBD2. Looked up from germline, CDR1 is SGHRS and CDR2 is YFSETQ. This CDR3 has 15 residues. V dropped 6 bases and J dropped 7; count of bases not matched to a gene: 9.

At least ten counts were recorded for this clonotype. CDR3 amino acids: CTSSQEGDPLDYGYTF. CDR3 DNA: TGCACCAGCAGCCAAGAGGGGGATCCCCTGGACTATGGCTACACCTTC. The V call is TRBV1, the J call TRBJ1-2; TRBD1 is taken as the D call from the table, unchecked against the DNA. TRBV1 has pseudogene status. CDR3 length: 16 amino acids.

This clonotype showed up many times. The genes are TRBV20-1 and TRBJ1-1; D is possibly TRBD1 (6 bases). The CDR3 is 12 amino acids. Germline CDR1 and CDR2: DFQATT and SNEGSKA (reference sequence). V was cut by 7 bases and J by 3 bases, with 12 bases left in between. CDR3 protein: CSVLQGDTEAFF. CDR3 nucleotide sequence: TGCAGTGTCCTACAGGGAGACACTGAAGCTTTCTTT.

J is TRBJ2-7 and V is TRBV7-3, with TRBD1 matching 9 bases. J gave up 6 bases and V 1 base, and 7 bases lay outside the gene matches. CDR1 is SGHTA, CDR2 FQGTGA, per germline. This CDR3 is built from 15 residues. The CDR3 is CASSLIWTGDVEQYF. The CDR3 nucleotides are TGTGCCAGCAGCTTAATCTGGACAGGGGATGTCGAGCAGTACTTC.

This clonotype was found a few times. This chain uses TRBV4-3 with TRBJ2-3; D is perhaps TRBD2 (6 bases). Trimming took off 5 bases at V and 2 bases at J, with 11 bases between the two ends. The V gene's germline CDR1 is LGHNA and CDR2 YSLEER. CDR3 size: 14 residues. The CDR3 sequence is CASSSGRITDTQYF. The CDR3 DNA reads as TGCGCCAGCAGCAGTGGGAGGATCACAGATACGCAGTATTTT.

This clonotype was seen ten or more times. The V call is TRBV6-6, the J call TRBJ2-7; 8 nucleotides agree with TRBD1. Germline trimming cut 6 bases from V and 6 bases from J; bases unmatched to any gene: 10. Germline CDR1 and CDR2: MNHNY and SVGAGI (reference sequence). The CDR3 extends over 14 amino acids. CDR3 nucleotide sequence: TGTGCCAGCAGCCCAGGACAGGGTGGGGTCGAGCAGTACTTC. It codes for CASSPGQGGVEQYF.

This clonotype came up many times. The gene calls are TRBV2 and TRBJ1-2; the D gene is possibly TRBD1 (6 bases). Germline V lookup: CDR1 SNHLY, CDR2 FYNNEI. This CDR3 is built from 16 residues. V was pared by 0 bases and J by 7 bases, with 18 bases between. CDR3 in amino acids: CASSEAWKGRGTGYTF. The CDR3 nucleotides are TGTGCCAGCAGTGAAGCCTGGAAGGGCAGGGGAACTGGCTACACCTTC.

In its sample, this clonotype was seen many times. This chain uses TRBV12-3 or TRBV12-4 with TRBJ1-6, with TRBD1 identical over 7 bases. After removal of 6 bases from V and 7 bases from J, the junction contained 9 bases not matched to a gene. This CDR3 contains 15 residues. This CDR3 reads CASRPRGGQNSPLHF. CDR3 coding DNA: TGTGCCAGCAGGCCGCGAGGGGGCCAGAATTCACCCCTCCACTTT.

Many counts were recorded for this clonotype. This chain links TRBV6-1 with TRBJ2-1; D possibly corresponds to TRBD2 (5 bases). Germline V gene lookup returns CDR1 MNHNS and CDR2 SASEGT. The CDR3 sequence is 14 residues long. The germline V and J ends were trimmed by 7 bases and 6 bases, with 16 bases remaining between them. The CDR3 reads CASTPMGRGNEQFF. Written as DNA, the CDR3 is TGTGCCAGCACTCCCATGGGTCGGGGCAATGAGCAGTTCTTC.

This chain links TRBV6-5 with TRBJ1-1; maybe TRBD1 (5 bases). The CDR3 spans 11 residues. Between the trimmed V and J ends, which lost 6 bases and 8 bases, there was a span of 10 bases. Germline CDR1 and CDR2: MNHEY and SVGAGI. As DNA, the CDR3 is TGTGCCAGCAGCCAGGGACGGGAAGCTTTCTTT. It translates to CASSQGREAFF.

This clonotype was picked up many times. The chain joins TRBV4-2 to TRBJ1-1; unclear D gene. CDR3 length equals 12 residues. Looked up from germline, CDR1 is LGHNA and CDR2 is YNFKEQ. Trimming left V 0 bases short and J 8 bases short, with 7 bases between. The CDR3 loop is CASSQDRVEAFF. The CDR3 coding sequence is TGTGCCAGCAGCCAAGATCGTGTGGAAGCTTTCTTT.

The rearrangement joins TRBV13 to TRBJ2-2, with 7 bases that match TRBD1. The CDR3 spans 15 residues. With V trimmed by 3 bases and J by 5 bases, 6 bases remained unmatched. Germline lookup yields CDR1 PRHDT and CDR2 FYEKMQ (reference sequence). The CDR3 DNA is TGTGCCAGCAGCTTGGGGCCGACAGGGACCGGGGAGCTGTTTTTT. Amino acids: CASSLGPTGTGELFF. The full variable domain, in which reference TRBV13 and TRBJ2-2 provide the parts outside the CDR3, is AAGVIQSPRHLIKEKRETATLKCYPIPRHDTVYWYQQGPGQDPQFLISFYEKMQSDKGSIPDRFSAQQFSDYHSELNMSSLELGDSALYFCASSLGPTGTGELFFGEGSRLTVL.

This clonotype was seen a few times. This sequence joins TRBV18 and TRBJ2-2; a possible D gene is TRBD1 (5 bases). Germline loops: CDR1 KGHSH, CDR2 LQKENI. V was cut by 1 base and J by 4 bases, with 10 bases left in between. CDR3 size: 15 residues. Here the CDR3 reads CASSPRSGLTGELFF. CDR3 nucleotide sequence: TGTGCCAGCTCACCACGTTCAGGGCTCACCGGGGAGCTGTTTTTT.

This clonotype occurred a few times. The CDR3 DNA is TGTGCCAGCAGCCGCGCCCTTAGTAACAATGAGCAGTTCTTC. Amino acid sequence: CASSRALSNNEQFF. The chain joins TRBV3-1 to TRBJ2-1; no firm D call. Deletions cut 4 bases from V and 5 bases from J, with 12 bases between. This CDR3 is 14 amino acids long. CDR1 LGHDT and CDR2 YNNKEL come from the germline V gene (reference sequence).

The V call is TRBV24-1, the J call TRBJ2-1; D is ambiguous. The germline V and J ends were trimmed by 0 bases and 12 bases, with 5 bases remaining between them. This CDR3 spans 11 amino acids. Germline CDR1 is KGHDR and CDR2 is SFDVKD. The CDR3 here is CATSDLNLQFF. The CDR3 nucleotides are TGTGCCACCAGTGATTTGAACCTGCAGTTCTTC.

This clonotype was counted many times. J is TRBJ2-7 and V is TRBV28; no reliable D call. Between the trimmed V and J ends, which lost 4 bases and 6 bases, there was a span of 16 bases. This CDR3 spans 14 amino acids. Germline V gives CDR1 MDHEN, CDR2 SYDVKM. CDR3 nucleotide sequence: TGTGCCAGCAGTTCGGCGACAACCTTGTCCGAGCAGTACTTC. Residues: CASSSATTLSEQYF.

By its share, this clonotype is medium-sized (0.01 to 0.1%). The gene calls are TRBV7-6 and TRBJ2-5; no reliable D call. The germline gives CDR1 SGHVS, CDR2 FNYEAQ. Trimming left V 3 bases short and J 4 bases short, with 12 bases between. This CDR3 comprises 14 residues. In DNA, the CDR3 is TGTGCCAGCAGCTTCTCTCACATTGGAGAGACCCAGTACTTC. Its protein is CASSFSHIGETQYF.

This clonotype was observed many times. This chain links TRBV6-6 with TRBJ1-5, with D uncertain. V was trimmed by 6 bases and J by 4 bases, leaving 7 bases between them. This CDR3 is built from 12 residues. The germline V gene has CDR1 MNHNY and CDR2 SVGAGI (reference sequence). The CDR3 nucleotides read TGTGCCAGCAGGGCCGCAAATCAGCCCCAGCATTTT. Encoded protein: CASRAANQPQHF.

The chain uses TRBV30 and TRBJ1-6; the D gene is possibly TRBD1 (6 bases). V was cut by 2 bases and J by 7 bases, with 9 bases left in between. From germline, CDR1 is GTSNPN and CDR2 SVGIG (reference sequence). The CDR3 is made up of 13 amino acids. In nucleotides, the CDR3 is TGTGCCTGGAGTACCACAGGGAATTCACCCCTCCACTTT. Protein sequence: CAWSTTGNSPLHF.

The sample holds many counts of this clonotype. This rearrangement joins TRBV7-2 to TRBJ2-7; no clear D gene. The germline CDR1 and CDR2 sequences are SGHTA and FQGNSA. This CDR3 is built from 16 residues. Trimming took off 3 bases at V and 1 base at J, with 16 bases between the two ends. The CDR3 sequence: CASSFLPMGASYEQYF. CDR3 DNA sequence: TGTGCCAGCAGCTTTCTCCCGATGGGCGCATCCTACGAGCAGTACTTC. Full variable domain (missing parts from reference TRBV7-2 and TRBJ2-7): GAGVSQSPSNKVTEKGKDVELRCDPISGHTALYWYRQSLGQGLEFLIYFQGNSAPDKSGLPSDRFSAERTGGSVSTLTIQRTQQEDSAVYLCASSFLPMGASYEQYFGPGTRLTVT.

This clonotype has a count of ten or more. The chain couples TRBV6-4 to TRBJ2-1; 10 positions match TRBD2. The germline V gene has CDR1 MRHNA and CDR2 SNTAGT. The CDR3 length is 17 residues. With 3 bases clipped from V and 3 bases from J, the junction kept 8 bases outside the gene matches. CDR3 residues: CASSEEAGGTLYNEQFF. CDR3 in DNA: TGTGCCAGCAGTGAGGAAGCGGGGGGGACTCTCTACAATGAGCAGTTCTTC.

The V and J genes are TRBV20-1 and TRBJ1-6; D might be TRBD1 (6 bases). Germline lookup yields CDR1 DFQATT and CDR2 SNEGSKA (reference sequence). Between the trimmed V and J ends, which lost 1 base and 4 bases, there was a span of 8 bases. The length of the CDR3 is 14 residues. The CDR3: CSARGTAYNSPLHF. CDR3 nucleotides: TGCAGTGCTAGAGGGACAGCGTATAATTCACCCCTCCACTTT.

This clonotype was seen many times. This chain's CDR3 is CAISEGTSGSYEQYF. CDR3 DNA sequence: TGTGCCATCAGTGAGGGGACTAGCGGGAGCTACGAGCAGTACTTC. The chain combines TRBV10-3 with TRBJ2-7; 14 positions match TRBD2. The CDR3 is made up of 15 amino acids. Germline V lookup: CDR1 ENHRY, CDR2 SYGVKD. V shed 2 bases and J 3 bases; nucleotides not matched to a gene: 0.

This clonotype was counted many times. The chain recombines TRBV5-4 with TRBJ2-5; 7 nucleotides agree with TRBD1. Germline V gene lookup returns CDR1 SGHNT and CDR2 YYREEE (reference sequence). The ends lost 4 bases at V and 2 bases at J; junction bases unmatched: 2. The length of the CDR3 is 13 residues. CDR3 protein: CASSLGQQETQYF. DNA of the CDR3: TGTGCCAGCAGCCTGGGACAGCAAGAGACCCAGTACTTC.

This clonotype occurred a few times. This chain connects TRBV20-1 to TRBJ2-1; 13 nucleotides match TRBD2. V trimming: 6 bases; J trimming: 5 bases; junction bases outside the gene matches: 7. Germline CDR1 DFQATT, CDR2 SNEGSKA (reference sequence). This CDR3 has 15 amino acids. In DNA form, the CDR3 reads TGCAGTGCAAATGGACTAGCGGGAGTAGACAATGAGCAGTTCTTC. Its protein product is CSANGLAGVDNEQFF.